One and the same sample provided the 9 T cell receptor beta chains below, sequenced in a study of regulatory T cells in long-lasting Graves disease. TCRdb re-called the reads with MiXCR, one entry per CDR3 protein. This table holds roughly 680 distinct CDR3 sequences, about 79% found once. With RNA extracted from PBMCs as input, the TCR library was made. Sequencing used peripheral blood mononuclear cells (PBMCs), obtained with antithyroid drug treatment, in newly diagnosed or persistent Graves disease (not recorded which). The receptors here all came from a female donor with Graves disease.

V usage is TRBV2 and J usage is TRBJ1-2, with D possibly being TRBD1 (6 bases). The V end was cut by 6 bases, the J end by 6 bases, with 17 bases between. The CDR3 is made up of 14 amino acids. The germline gives CDR1 SNHLY, CDR2 FYNNEI. CDR3 coding DNA: TGTGCCAGCAGGACAACCGGGACAAAAAATGGCTACACCTTC. Translating it yields CASRTTGTKNGYTF.

The genes are TRBV10-3 and TRBJ2-2; TRBD2 might be the D (5 bases). Trimming stripped 4 bases from V and 6 bases from J, with 15 bases between. The CDR3 sequence is 15 residues long. The germline gives CDR1 ENHRY, CDR2 SYGVKD. DNA of the CDR3: TGTGCCATCAGTGTACGAGGGTTGGTTCCCGGGGAGCTGTTTTTT. Translated, it gives CAISVRGLVPGELFF.

The chain employs TRBV2 and TRBJ2-7; tentatively, D is TRBD2 (5 bases). Trimming took 5 bases from V and 1 from J, leaving 15 bases between them. The CDR3 is 15 amino acids. Germline CDR1 is SNHLY and CDR2 is FYNNEI. For the CDR3, the DNA is TGTGCCAGCAGTCCACCGGGGAAACAGTCCTACGAGCAGTACTTC. This codes for CASSPPGKQSYEQYF.

This clonotype turned up a few times. The V call is TRBV19, the J call TRBJ2-6, with D perhaps matching TRBD1 or TRBD2 (5 bases each). CDR3 length: 13 amino acids. Trimming took off 2 bases at V and 13 bases at J, with 12 bases between the two ends. Germline lookup yields CDR1 LNHDA and CDR2 SQIVND (reference sequence). Here the CDR3 DNA reads TGTGCCAGTAGTATAAGGGACCAAGATGTCCTGACTTTC. This codes for CASSIRDQDVLTF.

The genes are TRBV10-3 and TRBJ2-5; 7 bases align to TRBD1. V trimming: 10 bases; J trimming: 1 base; junction bases outside the gene matches: 6. This CDR3 comprises 13 residues. Germline V gene lookup returns CDR1 ENHRY and CDR2 SYGVKD. CDR3 coding DNA: TGTGCCACCCGACAGGGTCTCCAAGAGACCCAGTACTTC. Translated, it gives CATRQGLQETQYF.

The genes are TRBV19 and TRBJ1-5; perhaps TRBD1 as D (5 bases). V was shortened by 7 bases and J by 6 bases, with 22 bases between the two germline ends. Germline V gene data show CDR1 as LNHDA and CDR2 as SQIVND (reference sequence). The CDR3 length is 16 residues. CDR3 sequence reads: CASNPHGREWSQPQHF. CDR3 nucleotide sequence: TGTGCCAGTAATCCTCACGGCAGGGAGTGGAGTCAGCCCCAGCATTTT.

The rearrangement joins TRBV6-1 to TRBJ2-1; a possible D gene is TRBD2 (5 bases). The germline gives CDR1 MNHNS, CDR2 SASEGT. V lost 0 bases to trimming and J lost 3 bases, with 9 bases between them. The CDR3 is made up of 15 amino acids. This CDR3 is CASSEALASYNEQFF. The CDR3 nucleotides read TGTGCCAGCAGTGAAGCGTTAGCGAGCTACAATGAGCAGTTCTTC.

This chain connects TRBV6-1 to TRBJ2-5, with D possibly matching TRBD1 (6 bases). V lost 6 bases, J lost 2 bases, and 16 bases lay in between. Germline CDR1 reads MNHNS; CDR2 reads SASEGT. The CDR3 length is 15 residues. CDR3 in DNA: TGTGCCAGCAGCCGGATACAGGGAGAACAAGAGACCCAGTACTTC. Translated, it gives CASSRIQGEQETQYF.

This chain joins TRBV12-3 or TRBV12-4 and TRBJ1-5; a weak D match, TRBD1 (5 bases). This CDR3 contains 15 residues. Trimming took 5 bases from V and 0 from J, leaving 11 bases between them. DNA of the CDR3: TGTGCCAGCAGTAAGACAGTTTATAGCAATCAGCCCCAGCATTTT. As protein: CASSKTVYSNQPQHF.